This T cell receptor beta chain was recorded in a study of shared clonotypes between healthy human individuals. A note on this clone: This same CDR3 is encoded by further DNA sequences in the sample.

J gave up 7 bases and V 2 bases, and 9 bases lay outside the gene matches. This CDR3 is 14 amino acids long. Germline CDR1 is GTSNPN and CDR2 is SVGIG (reference sequence). Data came from immunoSEQ multiplex PCR; TCRdb stores just in-frame clones and leaves some out. The profile shows under 650,000 clones, around 96% of them singletons. The clonotype was recovered from a woman aged 25-40 years in good health. The rearrangement joins TRBV30 to TRBJ1-2, with 8 positions matching TRBD1. The sample taken for sequencing was naive CD4+ T cells sorted from blood. Subset given: CD45RA+ positively selected. The CDR3 bases are TGTGCCTGGAGTTACCGACAGGGGCGTTCTGGCTACACCTTC. Protein product: CAWSYRQGRSGYTF.